A selection of T cell receptor beta chains follows, all from one sample in a study of blood T cell repertoires in COVID-19. Method: immunoSEQ multiplex PCR; TCRdb's copy keeps in-frame clones and lacks some. The table records approximately 350,000 clones, around nine tenths of them present only once. Sequencing was performed on peripheral blood. The receptors were gathered from a woman aged 70 to 79 with COVID-19, enrolled during active disease. Each CDR3 is given with its conserved first and last residue. The D gene is left open where the match is weak. Clone size is given for some rows only: seen once, a few or many times, or a class if the clone is expanded.

V gene: TRBV28; clone size: .; D gene: .; J gene: TRBJ1-5; CDR3 protein: CASTLDSLFVDQPQHF; CDR3 DNA: TGTGCCAGCACCCTGGACAGTCTCTTTGTGGATCAGCCCCAGCATTTT
V gene: TRBV2; clone size: .; D gene: .; J gene: TRBJ1-2; CDR3 protein: CASSEGRGQAYGYTF; CDR3 DNA: TGTGCCAGCAGTGAAGGGAGGGGCCAAGCATATGGCTACACCTTC
V gene: TRBV19; clone size: .; D gene: TRBD1; J gene: TRBJ2-7; CDR3 protein: CASSIGSGGYEQYF; CDR3 DNA: TGTGCCAGTAGTATAGGGTCAGGGGGCTACGAGCAGTACTTC
V gene: TRBV20-1; clone size: .; D gene: .; J gene: TRBJ2-2; CDR3 protein: CSASSRQNTGELFF; CDR3 DNA: TGCAGTGCTAGTTCGAGACAGAACACCGGGGAGCTGTTTTTT
V gene: TRBV28; clone size: few; D gene: .; J gene: TRBJ2-7; CDR3 protein: CASSFSFYEQYF; CDR3 DNA: TGTGCCAGCAGTTTCAGTTTCTACGAGCAGTACTTC
V gene: TRBV12-5; clone size: .; D gene: TRBD2; J gene: TRBJ2-3; CDR3 protein: CASVLAGKGDTQYF; CDR3 DNA: TGTGCTAGTGTTCTAGCGGGGAAAGGAGATACGCAGTATTTT
V gene: TRBV2; clone size: .; D gene: TRBD1; J gene: TRBJ2-7; CDR3 protein: CASVSGQGIREQYF; CDR3 DNA: TGTGCCAGCGTATCGGGACAGGGGATCCGTGAGCAGTACTTC
V gene: TRBV19; clone size: once; D gene: .; J gene: TRBJ1-6; CDR3 protein: CASKWGGSSPLHF; CDR3 DNA: TGTGCCAGTAAGTGGGGGGGGAGTTCACCCCTCCACTTT
V gene: TRBV7-9; clone size: once; D gene: .; J gene: TRBJ2-1; CDR3 protein: CASSLLRSSYNEQFF; CDR3 DNA: TGTGCCAGCAGCTTGTTGCGGAGCTCCTACAATGAGCAGTTCTTC
V gene: TRBV19; clone size: once; D gene: .; J gene: TRBJ2-2; CDR3 protein: CASNARGTGELFF; CDR3 DNA: TGTGCCAGTAATGCAAGAGGAACCGGGGAGCTGTTTTTT
V gene: TRBV28; clone size: .; D gene: TRBD1; J gene: TRBJ1-2; CDR3 protein: CASRIDRDYGYTF; CDR3 DNA: TGTGCCAGCAGGATCGACAGGGACTATGGCTACACCTTC
V gene: TRBV19; clone size: .; D gene: TRBD1; J gene: TRBJ1-1; CDR3 protein: CASTTRGQGQTEAFF; CDR3 DNA: TGTGCCAGTACGACGAGAGGACAGGGCCAAACTGAAGCTTTCTTT
V gene: TRBV9; clone size: few; D gene: TRBD1; J gene: TRBJ1-1; CDR3 protein: CASSVAIQGDEAFF; CDR3 DNA: TGTGCCAGCAGCGTAGCGATACAGGGGGATGAAGCTTTCTTT
V gene: TRBV6-5; clone size: .; D gene: TRBD1; J gene: TRBJ1-2; CDR3 protein: CASSHRDRGLNGYTF; CDR3 DNA: TGTGCCAGCAGTCACCGGGACAGGGGGCTAAATGGCTACACCTTC
V gene: TRBV6-2/TRBV6-3; clone size: .; D gene: .; J gene: TRBJ1-1; CDR3 protein: CASSGRNTEAFF; CDR3 DNA: TGTGCCAGCAGCGGGAGGAACACTGAAGCTTTCTTT
V gene: TRBV19; clone size: .; D gene: TRBD1; J gene: TRBJ2-5; CDR3 protein: CASSRGQETQYF; CDR3 DNA: TGTGCCAGTAGCAGGGGGCAAGAGACCCAGTACTTC
V gene: TRBV7-2; clone size: .; D gene: TRBD1; J gene: TRBJ2-7; CDR3 protein: CASSEGQGPYEQYF; CDR3 DNA: TGTGCCAGCAGCGAAGGACAGGGACCCTACGAGCAGTACTTC
V gene: TRBV25-1; clone size: .; D gene: TRBD1; J gene: TRBJ1-1; CDR3 protein: CASGGGSEAFF; CDR3 DNA: TGTGCCAGCGGAGGGGGCTCTGAAGCTTTCTTT
V gene: TRBV13; clone size: once; D gene: TRBD1; J gene: TRBJ2-7; CDR3 protein: CASSDRDRGYEQYF; CDR3 DNA: TGTGCCAGCAGCGACAGGGATCGTGGCTACGAGCAGTACTTC
V gene: TRBV6-5; clone size: .; D gene: .; J gene: TRBJ2-5; CDR3 protein: CASTDLETQYF; CDR3 DNA: TGTGCCAGCACCGACTTGGAGACCCAGTACTTC
V gene: TRBV6-5; clone size: .; D gene: .; J gene: TRBJ1-4; CDR3 protein: CASTLAGKNEKLFF; CDR3 DNA: TGTGCCAGCACCCTTGCGGGAAAGAATGAAAAACTGTTTTTT
V gene: TRBV27; clone size: .; D gene: .; J gene: TRBJ2-2; CDR3 protein: CASKFRLEAGELFF; CDR3 DNA: TGTGCCAGCAAATTTCGCCTTGAGGCCGGGGAGCTGTTTTTT
V gene: TRBV19; clone size: .; D gene: .; J gene: TRBJ1-4; CDR3 protein: CASSTVANPATNEKLFF; CDR3 DNA: TGTGCCAGTAGTACCGTAGCCAATCCTGCAACTAATGAAAAACTGTTTTTT
V gene: TRBV19; clone size: .; D gene: TRBD1; J gene: TRBJ2-5; CDR3 protein: CASGTGETQYF; CDR3 DNA: TGTGCCAGCGGGACAGGAGAGACCCAGTACTTC
V gene: TRBV19; clone size: .; D gene: .; J gene: TRBJ1-1; CDR3 protein: CASSPRNTEAFF; CDR3 DNA: TGTGCCAGTAGTCCCAGGAACACTGAAGCTTTCTTT
V gene: TRBV13; clone size: .; D gene: TRBD2; J gene: TRBJ2-7; CDR3 protein: CASSPVGAGAYEQYF; CDR3 DNA: TGTGCCAGCAGCCCGGTTGGAGCGGGGGCCTACGAGCAGTACTTC
V gene: TRBV28; clone size: .; D gene: .; J gene: TRBJ2-1; CDR3 protein: CASSLRMRGTNNEQFF; CDR3 DNA: TGTGCCAGCAGTTTAAGGATGCGGGGAACAAACAATGAGCAGTTCTTC
V gene: TRBV29-1; clone size: .; D gene: .; J gene: TRBJ1-2; CDR3 protein: CSVQGRDYGYTF; CDR3 DNA: TGCAGCGTACAGGGTAGGGACTATGGCTACACCTTC
V gene: TRBV9; clone size: few; D gene: TRBD1; J gene: TRBJ2-7; CDR3 protein: CASSPGTGWYEQYF; CDR3 DNA: TGTGCCAGCAGCCCTGGGACAGGGTGGTACGAGCAGTACTTC
V gene: TRBV24-1; clone size: .; D gene: .; J gene: TRBJ1-5; CDR3 protein: CATSQGKNQPQHF; CDR3 DNA: TGTGCCACCAGTCAGGGGAAGAATCAGCCCCAGCATTTT
V gene: TRBV12-3/TRBV12-4; clone size: .; D gene: .; J gene: TRBJ1-1; CDR3 protein: CASRLRNTEAFF; CDR3 DNA: TGTGCCAGCAGACTTAGGAACACTGAAGCTTTCTTT
V gene: TRBV23-1; clone size: .; D gene: TRBD1; J gene: TRBJ1-1; CDR3 protein: CASSQKTGYAQNTEAFF; CDR3 DNA: TGCGCCAGCAGTCAAAAGACAGGGTACGCTCAGAACACTGAAGCTTTCTTT
V gene: TRBV7-8; clone size: .; D gene: TRBD1; J gene: TRBJ1-5; CDR3 protein: CASSLGRLRDRENQPQHF; CDR3 DNA: TGTGCCAGCAGCTTAGGGCGCTTGAGGGACAGGGAGAATCAGCCCCAGCATTTT
V gene: TRBV4-3; clone size: .; D gene: TRBD1; J gene: TRBJ1-1; CDR3 protein: CASSPTNRGTEAFF; CDR3 DNA: TGCGCCAGCAGCCCTACGAACAGGGGAACTGAAGCTTTCTTT
V gene: TRBV12-5; clone size: .; D gene: .; J gene: TRBJ1-2; CDR3 protein: CASGLDSNYGYTF; CDR3 DNA: TGTGCTAGTGGTTTGGACAGCAACTATGGCTACACCTTC
V gene: TRBV5-1; clone size: .; D gene: TRBD1; J gene: TRBJ1-1; CDR3 protein: CASSSGTGVGNTEAFF; CDR3 DNA: TGCGCCAGCAGCTCCGGGACAGGGGTGGGGAACACTGAAGCTTTCTTT
V gene: TRBV5-6; clone size: once; D gene: .; J gene: TRBJ2-5; CDR3 protein: CASSFPGGRETQYF; CDR3 DNA: TGTGCCAGCAGCTTCCCAGGGGGGCGTGAGACCCAGTACTTC
V gene: TRBV7-9; clone size: once; D gene: .; J gene: TRBJ1-4; CDR3 protein: CASSVKGMGALANEKLFF; CDR3 DNA: TGTGCCAGCAGCGTAAAGGGGATGGGGGCACTGGCTAATGAAAAACTGTTTTTT
V gene: TRBV4-1; clone size: .; D gene: .; J gene: TRBJ1-1; CDR3 protein: CASSPGDGNTEAFF; CDR3 DNA: TGCGCCAGCAGCCCGGGGGACGGGAACACTGAAGCTTTCTTT